These T cell receptor beta chains were read from a single sample in a study of cytotoxic CD8 clonotypes in ibrutinib-treated CLL. Method: immunoSEQ multiplex PCR; TCRdb's copy keeps in-frame clones and lacks some. The table lists around 310,000 clones, roughly 85% of them singletons. The sequencing here drew on PBMCs, taken before ibrutinib treatment. The receptors originated from a human donor with chronic lymphocytic leukemia. Both conserved end residues are part of each CDR3. The D gene is left open where the match is weak. Some rows mark clone size as missing; the rest say once, few, many or name a class of expanded clone.

V,length,J,size,D,CDR3,DNA
TRBV5-1,14,TRBJ2-3,.,TRBD2,CASSRGLASDTQYF,TGCGCCAGCAGCCGCGGACTAGCTTCAGATACGCAGTATTTT
TRBV7-3,13,TRBJ2-4,few,.,CASSLTGDGIQYF,TGTGCCAGCAGCTTAACAGGCGACGGCATTCAGTACTTC
TRBV2,10,TRBJ2-7,.,TRBD1,CANYRGQQYF,TGTGCCAATTACAGGGGACAGCAGTACTTC
TRBV2,16,TRBJ1-2,.,.,CASSEALRGSNYGYTF,TGTGCCAGCAGTGAAGCGCTTCGGGGCAGCAATTATGGCTACACCTTC
TRBV7-9,12,TRBJ2-1,once,.,CASSFRGAEQFF,TGTGCCAGCAGCTTTAGGGGGGCCGAGCAGTTCTTC
TRBV20-1,11,TRBJ2-7,.,TRBD1,CSAGTGGEQYF,TGCAGTGCCGGGACAGGGGGAGAGCAGTACTTC
TRBV7-9,16,TRBJ2-2,.,TRBD1,CASSPGTGGVERELFF,TGTGCCAGCAGCCCCGGGACAGGGGGCGTCGAGCGGGAGCTGTTTTTT
TRBV27,17,TRBJ2-1,once,TRBD2,CASSLRGTSGPYNEQFF,TGTGCCAGCAGTTTACGGGGGACTAGCGGACCCTACAATGAGCAGTTCTTC
TRBV5-5,16,TRBJ2-7,.,.,CASRTQPGDEYYEQYF,TGTGCCAGCAGAACCCAGCCGGGGGACGAATATTACGAGCAGTACTTC
TRBV7-9,17,TRBJ2-2,.,TRBD1,CASSSGDRVINTGELFF,TGTGCCAGCAGCTCAGGGGACAGGGTCATTAACACCGGGGAGCTGTTTTTT
TRBV6-1,15,TRBJ2-1,few,TRBD1,CASSEAGTAYNEQFF,TGTGCCAGCAGTGAAGCTGGGACAGCCTACAATGAGCAGTTCTTC
TRBV29-1,13,TRBJ2-1,.,.,CSVVEDSYNEQFF,TGCAGCGTTGTAGAAGACTCCTACAATGAGCAGTTCTTC
TRBV5-8,16,TRBJ2-3,.,TRBD2,CASSWTSGDFTDTQYF,TGTGCCAGCAGTTGGACTAGCGGGGATTTCACAGATACGCAGTATTTT
TRBV9,16,TRBJ2-1,.,.,CASSVGSGRLAGEQFF,TGTGCCAGCAGCGTAGGTTCAGGTCGGCTAGCAGGGGAGCAGTTCTTC
TRBV4-1,14,TRBJ2-5,.,TRBD1,CASSLGTVQETQYF,TGCGCCAGCAGCCTCGGGACAGTCCAAGAGACCCAGTACTTC
TRBV10-3,14,TRBJ1-1,.,.,CAISESFKSAEAFF,TGTGCCATCAGTGAGTCATTCAAGAGTGCTGAAGCTTTCTTT
TRBV5-4,17,TRBJ1-2,once,TRBD1,CASSYDARQGAIEGYTF,TGTGCCAGCAGCTATGACGCCAGACAGGGGGCTATCGAGGGCTACACCTTC
TRBV5-4,13,TRBJ2-7,.,.,CASSSGLWGEQYF,TGTGCCAGCAGCTCAGGGTTGTGGGGCGAGCAGTACTTC
TRBV25-1,16,TRBJ2-6,.,.,CASSRRQSSGANVLTF,TGTGCCAGCAGCCGGCGACAGAGCTCTGGGGCCAACGTCCTGACTTTC
TRBV7-2,15,TRBJ2-2,.,.,CASRREGRDTGELFF,TGTGCCAGCAGACGCGAGGGCCGGGACACCGGGGAGCTGTTTTTT
TRBV7-2,14,TRBJ1-1,.,.,CASSLVYRTNEAFF,TGTGCCAGCAGCTTAGTATACAGAACGAATGAAGCTTTCTTT
TRBV5-1,18,TRBJ2-6,.,TRBD1,CASSPRQGWDSGANVLTF,TGCGCCAGCAGCCCCAGACAGGGCTGGGACTCTGGGGCCAACGTCCTGACTTTC